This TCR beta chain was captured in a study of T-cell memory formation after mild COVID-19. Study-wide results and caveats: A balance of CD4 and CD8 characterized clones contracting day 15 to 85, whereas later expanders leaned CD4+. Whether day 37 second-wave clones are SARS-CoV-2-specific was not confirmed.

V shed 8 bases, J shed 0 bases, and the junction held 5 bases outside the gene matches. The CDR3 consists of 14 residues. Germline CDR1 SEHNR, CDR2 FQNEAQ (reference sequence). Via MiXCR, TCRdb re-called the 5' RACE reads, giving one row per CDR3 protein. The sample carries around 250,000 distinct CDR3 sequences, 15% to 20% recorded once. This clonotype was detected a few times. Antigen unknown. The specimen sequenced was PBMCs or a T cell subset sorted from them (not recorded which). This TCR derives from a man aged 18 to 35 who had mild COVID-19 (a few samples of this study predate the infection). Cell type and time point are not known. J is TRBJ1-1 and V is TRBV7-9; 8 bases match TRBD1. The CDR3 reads CASFGDRLNTEAFF. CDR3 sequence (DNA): TGTGCCAGCTTTGGGGACAGGTTGAACACTGAAGCTTTCTTT.